This T cell receptor (beta chain) was captured by sequencing in a study of blood T cells in healthy people across ages. Study overall: About one barcoded beta molecule was captured per two T cells (by template switching).

The germline CDR1 and CDR2 sequences are SEHNR and FQNEAQ (reference sequence). The V and J ends lost 2 bases and 0 bases respectively, with 10 bases between them. This CDR3 comprises 15 residues. A J-beta primer mix and a sample-barcoded 5' primer were used in a second PCR of roughly 7 to 12 cycles. TCRdb reprocessed the 5' RACE reads with MiXCR, giving one entry per CDR3 protein. The sample includes roughly 1.4 million distinct CDR3 sequences, 45% to 70% of them seen just once. The J gene is TRBJ1-2, the V gene TRBV7-9; D unresolved. The sequencing sample was made of blood. The clonotype was recovered from a man aged 18 to 29 in good health. CDR3 sequence (DNA): TGTGCCAGCAGCTTAAAGGCAGGAGCTAACTATGGCTACACCTTC. It is translated as CASSLKAGANYGYTF.